These T cell receptor beta chains were read from a single sample in a study of immune heterogeneity within non-small cell lung tumors. A single record per CDR3 protein comes from TCRdb applying MiXCR to the multiplex PCR reads. The sample holds about 2,000 distinct CDR3 sequences, around a fifth seen once. Sequencing was carried out using lung tumor tissue. The receptors come from a woman aged 45-65 years with non-small cell lung cancer. Both conserved end residues are part of each CDR3. The order of the fields is CDR3 protein, J gene, CDR3 length, V gene, D gene. The D gene is left open where the match is weak.

CDR3 protein: CSASAALRMQETQYF; J gene: TRBJ2-5; CDR3 length: 15; V gene: TRBV20-1; D gene: .
CDR3 protein: CASSPRTGSYNEQFF; J gene: TRBJ2-1; CDR3 length: 15; V gene: TRBV7-9; D gene: TRBD1
CDR3 protein: CASTLFSPGTGGELNGYTF; J gene: TRBJ1-2; CDR3 length: 19; V gene: TRBV27; D gene: TRBD1
CDR3 protein: CASSKGGLETQYF; J gene: TRBJ2-5; CDR3 length: 13; V gene: TRBV9; D gene: .
CDR3 protein: CASRWRGATDTQYF; J gene: TRBJ2-3; CDR3 length: 14; V gene: TRBV2; D gene: .
CDR3 protein: CASTPQAGVVETQYF; J gene: TRBJ2-5; CDR3 length: 15; V gene: TRBV5-1; D gene: TRBD2
CDR3 protein: CASSPPGTDTQYF; J gene: TRBJ2-3; CDR3 length: 13; V gene: TRBV18; D gene: .
CDR3 protein: CSASWGSAEAFF; J gene: TRBJ1-1; CDR3 length: 12; V gene: TRBV20-1; D gene: .
CDR3 protein: CAWKEFGTQYF; J gene: TRBJ2-5; CDR3 length: 11; V gene: TRBV30; D gene: .
CDR3 protein: CSAREAGRGSNTGELFF; J gene: TRBJ2-2; CDR3 length: 17; V gene: TRBV20-1; D gene: .
CDR3 protein: CASRRDDGGTEAFF; J gene: TRBJ1-1; CDR3 length: 14; V gene: TRBV6-1; D gene: .
CDR3 protein: CASSQDLASGNKRDTQYF; J gene: TRBJ2-3; CDR3 length: 18; V gene: TRBV4-2; D gene: TRBD2
CDR3 protein: CASTAAGATTDTQYF; J gene: TRBJ2-3; CDR3 length: 15; V gene: TRBV28; D gene: .
CDR3 protein: CATSRDHLLGAAQKTQYF; J gene: TRBJ2-5; CDR3 length: 18; V gene: TRBV15; D gene: .
CDR3 protein: CASSIKANYEQYF; J gene: TRBJ2-7; CDR3 length: 13; V gene: TRBV19; D gene: .